This T cell receptor (beta chain) was retrieved from a study of OX40 agonist ivuxolimab in advanced cancers. The overall study: In this cohort, patients received ivuxolimab, an agonistic anti-OX40 (CD134) antibody. Patients with prior anti-PD-1, anti-PD-L1 or anti-CTLA-4 therapy were eligible; 35% to 45% had some. Study findings and constraints: Partial responders receiving 0.1-3.0 mg/kg showed among the lowest clonal expansion.

At baseline, cycle 4 day 1, and cycle 7 day 1, blood was sampled. Comments on this clone: Its antigen is as yet unknown.

This CDR3 is 13 amino acids long. In germline, CDR1 is LNHDA, CDR2 SQIVND (reference sequence). V shed 10 bases and J 6 bases; nucleotides not matched to a gene: 8. Here immunoSEQ multiplex PCR was the method, and the copy in TCRdb shows in-frame clones only, minus some. Among around 72,000 clones listed, around 80% were seen once. The chain recombines TRBV19 with TRBJ1-5; TRBD1 matches 8 bases. The source material was CD4+ or CD8+ T cells sorted from blood, sampled in a trial of the OX40 agonist ivuxolimab. The origin of this receptor is an adult with an advanced solid tumor such as melanoma, head and neck, liver or kidney cancer. CDR3 bases: TGTGCCACCGACAGGGGAATCGCTCAGCCCCAGCATTTT. Amino acid sequence: CATDRGIAQPQHF. The full variable domain, its missing parts supplied by reference TRBV19 and TRBJ1-5, is DGGITQSPKYLFRKEGQNVTLSCEQNLNHDAMYWYRQDPGQGLRLIYYSQIVNDFQKGDIAEGYSVSREKKESFPLTVTSAQKNPTAFYLCATDRGIAQPQHFGDGTRLSIL.